This TCR beta chain was identified in a study of blood T cell repertoires in COVID-19. The germline V gene encodes CDR1 DFQATT and CDR2 SNEGSKA (reference sequence). The length of the CDR3 is 14 residues. Trimming left V 3 bases short and J 4 bases short, with 15 bases between. Profiling relied on immunoSEQ multiplex PCR, and the TCRdb table lists in-frame clones only, not all of them. The sample carries 40,000 to 60,000 clones, roughly 84% recorded once. The specimen was peripheral blood. The clonotype was recovered from a man aged 45-65 years with active COVID-19. The J gene is TRBJ1-2, the V gene TRBV20-1; D may be TRBD1 (5 bases). The CDR3 region is CSASETGGSYGYTF. DNA for the CDR3: TGCAGTGCTAGTGAGACCGGGGGTTCCTATGGCTACACCTTC.